This T cell receptor beta chain came from a study of cytomegalovirus exposure and HLA in healthy donors. Using immunoSEQ multiplex PCR, the repertoire was profiled, and TCRdb retains in-frame clones only, with some absent. The sample holds 200,000 to 250,000 clones, roughly 85% seen once. CDR1 is SEHNR and CDR2 is FQNEAQ in the germline V gene (reference sequence). The length of the CDR3 is 14 residues. The junction had 8 bases not matched to a gene; V was cut back by 8 bases and J by 2 bases. The sequenced material came from PBMCs. This TCR derives from a woman aged 18-35 years in good health and CMV-seronegative. The chain recombines TRBV7-9 with TRBJ2-7, with 8 bases that match TRBD2. As DNA, the CDR3 is TGTGCCAGCGCCAAGCAAGCGGGAGCCTACGAGCAGTACTTC. Its protein is CASAKQAGAYEQYF.